A selection of T cell receptor beta chains follows, all from one sample in a study of T cell repertoires in cytomegalovirus infection. For these receptors, no antigen is known. TCRdb itself ran the reads through MiXCR, one entry per CDR3 protein. The profile shows approximately 390,000 distinct CDR3 sequences, around a third of them singletons. The material was cultured PBMCs, obtained from culture after CMV antigen stimulation. These receptors all come from a human donor in good health (CMV status not recorded). Some clones in this sample may be carry-over from other donors' samples. CDR3s include the opening cysteine and the closing phenylalanine or tryptophan. A D gene is named only where the DNA matches it firmly. Not all rows give a size; the values are once, few, many and, for expanded clones, a class.

V gene	D gene	J gene	clone size	CDR3 DNA	CDR3 protein
TRBV10-3	TRBD1	TRBJ2-1	NA	TGTGCCATCAGTTTGACAGGGACCGACTACAGCTCCTACAATGAGCAGTTCTTC	CAISLTGTDYSSYNEQFF
TRBV7-2	NA	TRBJ2-7	NA	TGTGCCAGCAGCTATACGTGGGCAGGGGGGTCTTACGAGCAGTACTTC	CASSYTWAGGSYEQYF
TRBV11-1	NA	TRBJ1-1	NA	TGTGCCAGCAGCCCGAGGGCTTACGAACGTCGCACTGAAGCTTTCTTT	CASSPRAYERRTEAFF
TRBV7-9	NA	TRBJ2-7	few	TGTGCCGCCAAGGTCGGACTAACTTTCTACGAGCAGTACTTC	CAAKVGLTFYEQYF
TRBV29-1	NA	TRBJ2-3	NA	TGCAGCGCCTCGGGACTGGGGACTAGCACAGATACGCAGTATTTT	CSASGLGTSTDTQYF
TRBV12-3/TRBV12-4	NA	TRBJ1-1	few	TGTGCCAGCAGTTTAGGGGGGGCTGACACTGAAGCTTTCTTT	CASSLGGADTEAFF
TRBV20-1	TRBD2	TRBJ2-3	NA	TGCAGTGCTAGTACCGTGTCTAGCGGGAGTGTGAATACGCAGTATTTT	CSASTVSSGSVNTQYF
TRBV28	NA	TRBJ2-2	few	TGTGCCAGCAGTTCCTTCTCGTATACCAACACCGGGGAGCTGTTTTTT	CASSSFSYTNTGELFF
TRBV11-2	NA	TRBJ1-1	NA	TGTGCCAGCAGCTTAGGCCTCCGACATAGGAACACTGAAGCTTTCTTT	CASSLGLRHRNTEAFF
TRBV27	TRBD2	TRBJ2-1	few	TGTGCCAGCAGTTCGTACCAAACCGGGACTAGCGGCTACAATGAGCAGTTCTTC	CASSSYQTGTSGYNEQFF
TRBV6-2/TRBV6-3	NA	TRBJ2-1	NA	TGTGCCAGCACGTCAGGCTTCGGAGTGGAGCAGTTCTTC	CASTSGFGVEQFF
TRBV6-1	TRBD2	TRBJ2-1	many	TGTGCCAGCAGAAGGACTAGCGGGAGGGTAAATGAGCAGTTCTTC	CASRRTSGRVNEQFF
TRBV6-2/TRBV6-3	TRBD2	TRBJ2-1	NA	TGTGCCAGCAACTCACTAGCGGGAGTGCCCGATGAGCAGTTCTTC	CASNSLAGVPDEQFF
TRBV6-2/TRBV6-3	NA	TRBJ1-3	NA	TGTGCCAGCAGGTTCCAGGCTGGAAACACCATATATTTT	CASRFQAGNTIYF
TRBV14	NA	TRBJ1-2	few	TGTGCCAGCAGCCAAGTCGACAGTTGGGGGACAACTCTCAATGGATACTATGGCTACACCTTC	CASSQVDSWGTTLNGYYGYTF
TRBV9	TRBD2	TRBJ2-1	once	TGTGCCAGCAGCGTGCGCGGGAGGGCCAATGAGCAGTTCTTC	CASSVRGRANEQFF
TRBV7-6	TRBD2	TRBJ2-1	NA	TGTGCCAGCAGCTCCTTACGCGGGAGGGCCTCTACAATTGATGAGCAGTTCTTC	CASSSLRGRASTIDEQFF
TRBV19	NA	TRBJ2-6	few	TGTGCCAGTGAGCTTCCGGGTTTAGGTTCCGGGGCCAACGTCCTGACTTTC	CASELPGLGSGANVLTF
TRBV12-3/TRBV12-4	TRBD2	TRBJ2-1	few	TGTGCCAGCAAACGGACTAGCGGGAGCGAAAATGAGCAGTTCTTC	CASKRTSGSENEQFF
TRBV19	NA	TRBJ1-1	NA	TGTGCCAGTAGTATGACAGCTTCGAACACTGAAGCTTTCTTT	CASSMTASNTEAFF
TRBV12-3/TRBV12-4	NA	TRBJ2-1	NA	TGTGCCAGCAGCCCCTCCGGGACTGGATACAATGAGCAGTTCTTC	CASSPSGTGYNEQFF
TRBV6-2/TRBV6-3	NA	TRBJ2-1	few	TGTGCCAGCAGGCCTCTGGAGGGTCTGGCCTACAATGAGCAGTTCTTC	CASRPLEGLAYNEQFF
TRBV6-2/TRBV6-3	NA	TRBJ1-1	NA	TGTGCCAGCTCCGGCGCCCGCACTGAAGCTTTCTTT	CASSGARTEAFF
TRBV30	NA	TRBJ1-2	NA	TGTGCCCAAGGGACCATCAGGAGCTACACCTTC	CAQGTIRSYTF
TRBV19	TRBD1	TRBJ2-1	NA	TGTGCCAGTAGTCCGGGACAGGCGAACAATGAGCAGTTCTTC	CASSPGQANNEQFF
TRBV7-2	NA	TRBJ2-1	many	TGTGCCAGCAGCTTAGACAGTCGGGTATACAATGAGCAGTTCTTC	CASSLDSRVYNEQFF
TRBV6-1	NA	TRBJ2-5	NA	TGTGCCAGCAGTGAGGGGGCGGGAGAAGAGACCCAGTACTTC	CASSEGAGEETQYF
TRBV7-8	NA	TRBJ1-5	few	TGTGCCAGCAGCTCGGGACGGGGGAGCAATCAGCCCCAGCATTTT	CASSSGRGSNQPQHF